This TCR beta chain was sequenced for a study of cytomegalovirus exposure and HLA in healthy donors. Trimming removed 5 bases at V and 6 bases at J, with 16 bases between. The CDR3 totals 13 residues. Germline CDR1 reads SQVTM; CDR2 reads ANQGSEA. In the PCR, 60 Vbeta and 13 Jbeta primers were used. Only in-frame clones appear in the TCRdb table, and some are missing; sequencing was by immunoSEQ multiplex PCR. In the table there are around 99,000 clones, under 80% of which are singletons. Source material: PBMCs. The clonotype comes from a young woman in good health and CMV-seronegative. The chain uses TRBV29-1 and TRBJ1-1, with unresolved D. CDR3 residues: CSVSGRFYAEAFF. CDR3 sequence (DNA): TGCAGCGTTTCTGGTCGGTTTTACGCTGAAGCTTTCTTT. Based on the CDR3 plus reference TRBV29-1 and TRBJ1-1, the full variable domain is SAVISQKPSRDICQRGTSLTIQCQVDSQVTMMFWYRQQPGQSLTLIATANQGSEATYESGFVIDKFPISRPNLTFSTLTVSNMSPEDSSIYLCSVSGRFYAEAFFGQGTRLTVV.